One sample yielded the 22 T cell receptor beta chains listed below, sequenced in a study of shared clonotypes between healthy human individuals (dated by TCRdb to between 2020 and 2021). Libraries were made using the immunoSEQ multiplex PCR assay. As stored in TCRdb, this immuneACCESS dataset retains in-frame rearrangements with V and J assigned. A fraction of the clones does not appear; measured against another copy, unresolved V genes explain less than half of the discrepancy, and the remainder lacks a known reason. Present in this sample are around 510,000 clones, approximately 95% of which were seen just once. The ten largest clones add up to 0.05% to 0.08% of the sample. Sequenced material: naive CD4+ T cells sorted from blood. The cell subset or site label here, explained by the study, means: CD45RA+ positively selected. The receptor source for this set is a young woman in good health.

This clone appeared once. The J gene is TRBJ1-2, the V gene TRBV29-1; D call uncertain. CDR3 length equals 13 residues. Germline loops: CDR1 SQVTM, CDR2 ANQGSEA. Trimming stripped 4 bases from V and 4 bases from J, with 13 bases between. CDR3 amino acids: CSVVASLGYGYTF. The CDR3 DNA sequence: TGCAGCGTTGTAGCGTCCCTGGGCTATGGCTACACCTTC.

V usage is TRBV4-1 and J usage is TRBJ2-1, with TRBD1 as a possible D gene (6 bases). The V gene lost 0 bases and the J gene lost 0 bases, with 15 bases spanning the gap. The germline V gene has CDR1 MGHRA and CDR2 YSYEKL. The CDR3 is 18 amino acids. For the CDR3, the DNA is TGCGCCAGCAGCCAAGAAGGGGGTAGCGCTAGCTCCTACAATGAGCAGTTCTTC. This sequence encodes CASSQEGGSASSYNEQFF.

The chain combines TRBV6-5 with TRBJ2-5; tentatively, D is TRBD2 (5 bases). The CDR3 is made up of 14 amino acids. V was trimmed by 5 bases and J by 5 bases, leaving 15 bases between them. Germline assignment: CDR1 MNHEY and CDR2 SVGAGI. CDR3 sequence (DNA): TGTGCCAGCAGTCCCCGTACTAGTCGGGAGACCCAGTACTTC. It specifies CASSPRTSRETQYF.

The chain is built from TRBV28 and TRBJ1-2; possible D gene TRBD1, 6 bases. The CDR3 spans 14 residues. The V gene's germline CDR1 is MDHEN and CDR2 SYDVKM. V dropped 8 bases and J dropped 2 bases, with 15 bases sitting between them. The CDR3 nucleotides are TGTGCCAGCGTATCAGGGGCCGGAAACTATGGCTACACCTTC. This sequence encodes CASVSGAGNYGYTF.

The rearrangement joins TRBV30 to TRBJ1-1; no definite D call. Germline-derived CDR1 and CDR2 are GTSNPN and SVGIG (reference sequence). V dropped 1 base and J dropped 2 bases, with 14 bases sitting between them. The CDR3 is 15 amino acids. DNA of the CDR3: TGTGCCTGGAGTGGCAGCCAAGGGTTTAACACTGAAGCTTTCTTT. Protein: CAWSGSQGFNTEAFF.

This chain connects TRBV4-2 to TRBJ2-5; D is uncertain. There are 14 residues in the CDR3. V was clipped by 1 base and J by 1 base, with 7 bases between them. CDR1 and CDR2 (germline): LGHNA, YNFKEQ. The CDR3 region is CASSQVTTQETQYF. The CDR3 region has the DNA TGTGCCAGCAGCCAAGTCACTACCCAAGAGACCCAGTACTTC.

The chain combines TRBV14 with TRBJ2-7; D gene uncertain. Trimming pared 2 bases from V and 0 bases from J, leaving 11 bases between. Germline V gene sequence: CDR1 SGHDN, CDR2 FVKESK. The CDR3 spans 15 residues. The CDR3 loop is CASSQSHRISYEQYF. DNA of the CDR3: TGTGCCAGCAGCCAATCGCACCGGATCTCCTACGAGCAGTACTTC.

The rearrangement links TRBV28 to TRBJ1-2, with TRBD1 as a possible D gene (5 bases). The CDR3 is 13 residues long. V lost 7 bases, J lost 7 bases, and 16 bases lay in between. From germline, CDR1 is MDHEN and CDR2 SYDVKM. CDR3 residues: CASTPGGGVGYTF. For the CDR3, the DNA is TGTGCCAGCACCCCGGGGGGAGGGGTTGGCTACACCTTC.

V gene TRBV9 combines with J gene TRBJ2-3; D remains unclear. The CDR3 sequence is 13 residues long. Per the germline V gene, CDR1 is SGDLS and CDR2 is YYNGEE. Trimming left V 1 base short and J 5 bases short, with 8 bases between. Written as DNA, the CDR3 is TGTGCCAGCAGCGTAATAGTCCTAGATACGCAGTATTTT. This gives the protein CASSVIVLDTQYF.

The chain recombines TRBV2 with TRBJ1-3, with D possibly TRBD1 on 5 matching bases. The CDR3 loop spans 15 amino acids. V shed 10 bases and J shed 5 bases, with 21 bases lying between them. CDR1 SNHLY and CDR2 FYNNEI come from the germline V gene. Written as DNA, the CDR3 is TGTGCCACCGCTGGGAGAGACAGAGCCCGAAACACCATATATTTT. Protein product: CATAGRDRARNTIYF.

The gene calls are TRBV2 and TRBJ1-1; 11 bases line up with TRBD1. CDR1 is SNHLY, CDR2 FYNNEI, per germline. This CDR3 has 14 amino acids. V trimming: 9 bases; J trimming: 4 bases; junction bases outside the gene matches: 7. The CDR3 sequence is CASKYGQGATEAFF. As DNA, the CDR3 is TGTGCCAGTAAGTACGGACAGGGGGCCACTGAAGCTTTCTTT. Variable domain in full (rest from reference TRBV2 and TRBJ1-1): EPEVTQTPSHQVTQMGQEVILRCVPISNHLYFYWYRQILGQKVEFLVSFYNNEISEKSEIFDDQFSVERPDGSNFTLKIRSTKLEDSAMYFCASKYGQGATEAFFGQGTRLTVV.

Of note for this clone: Mismatch with germline at one junction end may stem from a read error. This chain joins TRBV5-1 and TRBJ1-4; D is uncertain. CDR1 is SGHRS, CDR2 YFSETQ, per germline. CDR3 size: 10 residues. CDR3: CASSFKKTVF. In DNA, the CDR3 is TGCGCCAGCAGCTTTAAGAAGACGGTTTTT. Using reference TRBV5-1 and TRBJ1-4 for the parts outside the CDR3, the full variable domain is KAGVTQTPRYLIKTRGQQVTLSCSPISGHRSVSWYQQTPGQGLQFLFEYFSETQRNKGNFPGRFSGRQFSNSRSEMNVSTLELGDSALYLCASSFKKTVFGSGTQLSVL.

The genes are TRBV6-5 and TRBJ2-5; TRBD2 matches 9 bases. The CDR3 has 14 residues. The germline V gene has CDR1 MNHEY and CDR2 SVGAGI. Trimming at V came to 5 bases and at J to 6 bases, leaving 7 bases not matched to a gene. CDR3 protein: CASSMTSGLQTQYF. The CDR3 DNA reads TGTGCCAGCAGTATGACTAGCGGCCTACAGACCCAGTACTTC.

The genes are TRBV7-9 and TRBJ2-2; D is undetermined. Germline CDR1 reads SEHNR; CDR2 reads FQNEAQ (reference sequence). The CDR3 length is 13 residues. The V gene lost 9 bases and the J gene lost 6 bases, with 14 bases spanning the gap. DNA for the CDR3: TGTGCCAGTTTCCCCAGACGACCCGGGGAGCTGTTTTTT. Protein sequence: CASFPRRPGELFF. Based on the CDR3 plus reference TRBV7-9 and TRBJ2-2, the full variable domain is DTGVSQNPRHKITKRGQNVTFRCDPISEHNRLYWYRQTLGQGPEFLTYFQNEAQLEKSRLLSDRFSAERPKGSFSTLEIQRTEQGDSAMYLCASFPRRPGELFFGEGSRLTVL.

The V call is TRBV5-1, the J call TRBJ2-3; 7 nucleotides match TRBD2. Unmatched junction bases numbered 5, after V lost 3 bases and J lost 1 base. The germline V gene has CDR1 SGHRS and CDR2 YFSETQ. The CDR3 runs 15 residues. CDR3 sequence reads: CASSSGLAGTDTQYF. CDR3 DNA: TGCGCCAGCAGCTCCGGGCTAGCGGGCACAGATACGCAGTATTTT.

Remarks on this clone: This is likely a read error, given that the CDR3 carries no conserved phenylalanine or tryptophan at its end. No DNA is shown, since the ends of the CDR3 on it are uncertain; the CDR3 is the one TCRdb lists. The J gene is TRBJ2-4, the V gene TRBV6-1; the DNA was not used to check the table's D call, TRBD2. The CDR3 is 12 residues long, ends included. Germline V lookup: CDR1 MNHNS, CDR2 SASEGT. The CDR3 sequence is CASSEVGTSFYL.

The chain carries TRBV28 and TRBJ2-6; TRBD2 is a possible D gene (6 bases). The germline V gene has CDR1 MDHEN and CDR2 SYDVKM. Trimming left V 2 bases short and J 0 bases short, with 14 bases between. The length of the CDR3 is 18 residues. CDR3 nucleotides: TGTGCCAGCAGTTTAACCTTTGGGGGGAGCTCTGGGGCCAACGTCCTGACTTTC. Its translation: CASSLTFGGSSGANVLTF.

The chain links TRBV1 to TRBJ2-7. TRBV1 is a pseudogene. The CDR3 runs to 13 residues. CDR3 bases: TGCACCAGCAGCCCGGGCCGCTCCTACGAGCAGTACTTC. Protein sequence: CTSSPGRSYEQYF.

The V gene is TRBV19, the J gene TRBJ1-2; 12 bases match TRBD1. Germline V gene data show CDR1 as LNHDA and CDR2 as SQIVND (reference sequence). After removal of 6 bases from V and 4 bases from J, the junction contained 12 bases not matched to a gene. The CDR3 consists of 17 residues. CDR3 bases: TGTGCCAGTAGCCGAGACCGGGACAGGGGGCGAGGCTATGGCTACACCTTC. The encoded protein is CASSRDRDRGRGYGYTF. Full variable domain (remainder filled in from reference TRBV19 and TRBJ1-2): DGGITQSPKYLFRKEGQNVTLSCEQNLNHDAMYWYRQDPGQGLRLIYYSQIVNDFQKGDIAEGYSVSREKKESFPLTVTSAQKNPTAFYLCASSRDRDRGRGYGYTFGSGTRLTVV.

This clone came up once. This rearrangement joins TRBV28 to TRBJ2-1; 7 bases agree with TRBD2. Germline loops: CDR1 MDHEN, CDR2 SYDVKM. The V gene end was trimmed by 6 bases and the J gene end by 5 bases; junction bases not matched to a gene: 7. This CDR3 region has 14 residues. The CDR3 DNA is TGTGCCAGCAGCGGGACTAACCGCCACAATGAGCAGTTCTTC. It is translated as CASSGTNRHNEQFF.

The chain uses TRBV7-6 and TRBJ2-7; 8 nucleotides agree with TRBD2. Germline lookup yields CDR1 SGHVS and CDR2 FNYEAQ. CDR3 length: 14 amino acids. V lost 5 bases and J lost 5; bases outside the gene matches: 8. Here the CDR3 DNA reads TGTGCCAGCAGCCCCTCCCGACTAGCGAACGAGCAGTACTTC. Its protein product is CASSPSRLANEQYF.

The chain is built from TRBV7-3 and TRBJ1-2; D remains unclear. Germline V CDR1 and CDR2: SGHTA, FQGTGA. CDR3 length: 14 residues. V lost 5 bases and J lost 8, with 18 bases in between. The DNA for the CDR3 is TGTGCCAGCAGCCCCGGTTCCTCCCGTAACGGCTACACCTTC. It codes for CASSPGSSRNGYTF.